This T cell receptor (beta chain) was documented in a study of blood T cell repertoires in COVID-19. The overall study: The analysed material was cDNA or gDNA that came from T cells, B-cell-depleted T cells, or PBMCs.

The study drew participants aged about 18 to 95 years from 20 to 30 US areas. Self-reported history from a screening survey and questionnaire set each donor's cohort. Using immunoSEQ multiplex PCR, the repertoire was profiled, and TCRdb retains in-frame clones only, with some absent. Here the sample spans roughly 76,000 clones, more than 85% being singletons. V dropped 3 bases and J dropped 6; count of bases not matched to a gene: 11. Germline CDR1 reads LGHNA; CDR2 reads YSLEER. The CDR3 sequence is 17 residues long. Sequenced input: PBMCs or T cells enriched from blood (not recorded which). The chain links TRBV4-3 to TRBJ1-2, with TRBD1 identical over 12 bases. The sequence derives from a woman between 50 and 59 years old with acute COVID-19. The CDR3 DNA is TGCGCCAGCAGCCAGACACTGGGGACAGGGGGCGTCAATGGCTACACCTTC. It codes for CASSQTLGTGGVNGYTF.